This T cell receptor (beta chain) was obtained from a study of molecular identifiers for immune sequencing clone quantification. Previously described methods with listed TCR primers produced the bulk TCR libraries. TCRdb analysed the PCR reads with MiXCR anew, one entry per CDR3 protein. The profile shows over 550,000 distinct CDR3 sequences, roughly 25% of them singletons. Germline-derived CDR1 and CDR2 are MNHEY and SMNVEV (reference sequence). V lost 6 bases to trimming and J lost 6 bases, with 20 bases between them. This CDR3 contains 16 residues. In the case of this clonotype: Its antigen is unknown.

Findings and caveats of the study: Over 99% of effector molecules, but under 1% in naive cells, were held by clones with more than 20 RNA copies.

This receptor was obtained from a human donor in good health. Some libraries in this study had Jurkat cell RNA spiked in. The rearrangement joins TRBV27 to TRBJ1-4, with TRBD1 as a possible D gene (5 bases). Material for sequencing was naive CD8+ T cells from blood, with Jurkat cell RNA spiked in. The subset is: FACS-sorted CD8+CD4-CCR7+CD45RA+ naive T cells. CDR3 in DNA: TGTGCCAGCAGACAGGCAAGTGTGTGGCCTCATGAAAAACTGTTTTTT. This sequence encodes CASRQASVWPHEKLFF.